One and the same sample provided the 15 T cell receptor beta chains below, sequenced in a study of cytomegalovirus exposure and HLA in healthy donors (dated by TCRdb to the late 2010s). The library was built by means of the immunoSEQ multiplex PCR assay. For the multiplex PCR, a mixture combining 60 forward primers for TCR Vbeta segments and 13 reverse primers for TCR Jbeta segments was used. The source is immuneACCESS, and TCRdb retained only in-frame sequences with V and J called. Part of the clones is not carried over; for the studies checked, unresolved V genes explain less than half of this, and the remainder is unexplained. Recorded for this sample are approximately 150,000 clones; around 72% of them occurred a single time. 6.5% to 8.5% of the sample lies in the top ten. Material for sequencing was PBMCs. All receptors derive from a middle-aged woman in good health and CMV-seropositive.

The chain links TRBV28 to TRBJ1-5; a possible D gene is TRBD1 (6 bases). V lost 6 bases and J 4 bases, leaving 13 bases between the germline ends. The length of the CDR3 is 14 residues. The V gene's germline CDR1 is MDHEN and CDR2 SYDVKM. CDR3 amino acids: CASRETGTNQPQHF. In DNA, the CDR3 is TGTGCCAGCAGAGAGACAGGTACGAATCAGCCCCAGCATTTT.

This clone was detected a few times. The rearrangement links TRBV19 to TRBJ1-3; D perhaps matches TRBD1 (6 bases). The CDR3 contains 15 residues. Trimming left V 3 bases short and J 0 bases short, with 9 bases between. CDR1 is LNHDA and CDR2 is SQIVND in the germline V gene (reference sequence). CDR3 sequence (DNA): TGTGCCAGTAGTATGGACAGTAGCTCTGGAAACACCATATATTTT. This codes for CASSMDSSSGNTIYF. The variable domain in full, with the rest retrieved from reference TRBV19 and TRBJ1-3, is DGGITQSPKYLFRKEGQNVTLSCEQNLNHDAMYWYRQDPGQGLRLIYYSQIVNDFQKGDIAEGYSVSREKKESFPLTVTSAQKNPTAFYLCASSMDSSSGNTIYFGEGSWLTVV.

V usage is TRBV25-1 and J usage is TRBJ2-7; 10 positions match TRBD1. The ends lost 7 bases at V and 1 base at J; junction bases unmatched: 4. The CDR3 extends over 14 amino acids. CDR1 and CDR2 (germline): MGHDK, SYGVNS. This CDR3 reads CASTRTGGSYEQYF. The DNA of the CDR3 is TGTGCCAGCACCCGGACAGGGGGTTCCTACGAGCAGTACTTC.

The chain combines TRBV7-9 with TRBJ1-1; no reliable D call. The CDR3 has 13 amino acids. Germline values: CDR1 SEHNR, CDR2 FQNEAQ (reference sequence). The germline V and J ends were trimmed by 3 bases and 6 bases, with 11 bases remaining between them. The CDR3 DNA reads TGTGCCAGCAGCTTGAGGGTTGTGGCTGAAGCTTTCTTT. It yields the protein CASSLRVVAEAFF.

The V gene is TRBV30, the J gene TRBJ1-3; unclear D gene. CDR3 length: 11 residues. V lost 4 bases to trimming and J lost 1 base, with 2 bases between them. CDR1 is GTSNPN and CDR2 is SVGIG in the germline V gene (reference sequence). CDR3 loop: CAWTSGNTIYF. The CDR3 nucleotides read TGTGCCTGGACTTCTGGAAACACCATATATTTT. Combining the CDR3 with reference TRBV30 and TRBJ1-3 gives the whole variable domain SQTIHQWPATLVQPVGSPLSLECTVEGTSNPNLYWYRQAAGRGLQLLFYSVGIGQISSEVPQNLSASRPQDRQFILSSKKLLLSDSGFYLCAWTSGNTIYFGEGSWLTVV.

This clone was counted a single time. The V gene is TRBV7-6, the J gene TRBJ2-7, with 7 bases aligning to TRBD1. In germline, CDR1 is SGHVS, CDR2 FNYEAQ. Trimming removed 0 bases from V and 4 bases from J; junction bases left unmatched: 6. The CDR3 length is 15 residues. The CDR3 DNA follows: TGTGCCAGCAGCTTAGCACAAGGGACAGAGTACGAGCAGTACTTC. Translating it yields CASSLAQGTEYEQYF.

This rearrangement joins TRBV5-1 to TRBJ1-1; possibly TRBD1 for D (5 bases). This CDR3 is 14 amino acids long. The ends were cut back, 5 bases at V and 1 base at J, with 12 bases in the middle. Germline assignment: CDR1 SGHRS and CDR2 YFSETQ. CDR3 sequence: CASSQTGQNTEAFF. CDR3 in DNA: TGCGCCAGCAGTCAGACCGGACAGAACACTGAAGCTTTCTTT.

V usage is TRBV28 and J usage is TRBJ2-1, with 7 positions matching TRBD1. This CDR3 spans 15 amino acids. The germline V gene has CDR1 MDHEN and CDR2 SYDVKM. V shed 6 bases, J shed 2 bases, and the junction held 7 bases outside the gene matches. The CDR3 here is CASSPLTGTYNEQFF. The CDR3 DNA reads TGTGCCAGCAGCCCATTGACAGGGACCTACAATGAGCAGTTCTTC.

The V and J genes are TRBV5-1 and TRBJ1-2; D is unresolved. V was cut by 4 bases and J by 8 bases, with 18 bases left in between. The germline V gene has CDR1 SGHRS and CDR2 YFSETQ. This CDR3 is 14 amino acids long. Here the CDR3 reads CASSDPGNPLGYTF. CDR3 nucleotides: TGCGCCAGCAGCGATCCGGGAAACCCTCTGGGCTACACCTTC.

Only one count was recorded for this clone. The chain has TRBV6-6 and TRBJ2-3; no reliable D call. The CDR3 is 12 amino acids. Germline CDR1 MNHNY, CDR2 SVGAGI (reference sequence). The V gene lost 7 bases and the J gene lost 2 bases, with 7 bases spanning the gap. The CDR3 DNA reads as TGTGCCAGCAATGTAGTCACAGATACGCAGTATTTT. Protein sequence: CASNVVTDTQYF.

This chain uses TRBV5-4 with TRBJ1-2; weak D call: TRBD1 (5 bases). The CDR3 covers 14 residues. From germline, CDR1 is SGHNT and CDR2 YYREEE (reference sequence). The V gene lost 2 bases and the J gene lost 2 bases, with 10 bases spanning the gap. CDR3 loop: CASSFPGQNYGYTF. The CDR3 DNA sequence: TGTGCCAGCAGCTTCCCAGGGCAAAACTATGGCTACACCTTC.

The V and J genes are TRBV5-6 and TRBJ2-7; TRBD1 matches at 8 bases. Germline CDR1 SGHDT, CDR2 YYEEEE. The junction had 7 bases not matched to a gene; V was cut back by 1 base and J by 1 base. The CDR3 runs to 16 residues. In nucleotides, the CDR3 is TGTGCCAGCAGCTTGTATGCCGGGACAGGTTCCTACGAGCAGTACTTC. This sequence encodes CASSLYAGTGSYEQYF. Together with reference TRBV5-6 and TRBJ2-7, the CDR3 gives the full variable domain: DAGVTQSPTHLIKTRGQQVTLRCSPKSGHDTVSWYQQALGQGPQFIFQYYEEEERQRGNFPDRFSGHQFPNYSSELNVNALLLGDSALYLCASSLYAGTGSYEQYFGPGTRLTVT.

The rearrangement joins TRBV4-2 to TRBJ1-2; 7 positions match TRBD1. The V gene's germline CDR1 is LGHNA and CDR2 YNFKEQ. The junction had 8 bases not matched to a gene; V was cut back by 3 bases and J by 4 bases. This CDR3 comprises 15 residues. The CDR3 DNA is TGTGCCAGCAGCCAGGCCGGACAGGCGATCTATGGCTACACCTTC. Translation gives CASSQAGQAIYGYTF.

This chain connects TRBV5-1 to TRBJ2-1; 9 bases agree with TRBD1. Looked up from germline, CDR1 is SGHRS and CDR2 is YFSETQ. Trimming cost V 4 bases and J 3 bases; bases outside gene matches: 5. This CDR3 has 15 residues. CDR3 bases: TGCGCCAGCAGCCCGGGACAGGGCTTCTACAATGAGCAGTTCTTC. This gives the protein CASSPGQGFYNEQFF.

V is TRBV29-1 and J is TRBJ2-2; 7 positions agree with TRBD2. Germline CDR1 SQVTM, CDR2 ANQGSEA. Trimming cost V 7 bases and J 5 bases; bases outside gene matches: 7. This CDR3 spans 13 amino acids. CDR3 in DNA: TGCAGCGCCTCGGGGGGTTTGACCGGGGAGCTGTTTTTT. Its translation: CSASGGLTGELFF.